The rows below give T cell receptor beta chains drawn from one sample of a study of blood T cell repertoires in COVID-19. Only in-frame clones appear in the TCRdb table, and some are missing; sequencing was by immunoSEQ multiplex PCR. The profile shows approximately 110,000 clones, less than 85% of them singletons. The sequencing sample was made of peripheral blood. These receptors originate from a human donor in a cohort sampled during active COVID-19. Each CDR3 is given with its conserved first and last residue. D genes are given only for firm matches. Clone size is given for some rows only: seen once, a few or many times, or a class if the clone is expanded.

V gene,D gene,J gene,clone size,CDR3 protein,CDR3 DNA
TRBV7-9,-,TRBJ2-1,-,CASSTRDPKGNEQFF,TGTGCCAGCAGCACCCGGGATCCTAAGGGCAATGAGCAGTTCTTC
TRBV25-1,-,TRBJ1-5,-,CASSGSSGSNQPQHF,TGTGCCAGCAGTGGTAGCTCTGGGAGCAATCAGCCCCAGCATTTT
TRBV2,-,TRBJ1-5,few,CASSDRRDSNQPQHF,TGTGCCAGCAGTGACCGCAGGGATAGCAATCAGCCCCAGCATTTT
TRBV10-1,-,TRBJ1-3,few,CASSEGSTSGNTIYF,TGCGCCAGCAGTGAGGGCAGTACCTCTGGAAACACCATATATTTT
TRBV19,-,TRBJ2-1,once,CASSIRAYNEQFF,TGTGCCAGTAGTATCCGTGCCTACAATGAGCAGTTCTTC
TRBV7-6,-,TRBJ2-5,few,CASSLRISGAGETQYF,TGTGCCAGCAGCCTACGCATATCAGGGGCAGGAGAGACCCAGTACTTC
TRBV1,-,TRBJ1-5,few,CTCTGQTNQPQHF,TGCACCTGCACGGGACAAACCAATCAGCCCCAGCATTTT
TRBV6-5,-,TRBJ1-5,-,CASSRVFSNQPQHF,TGTGCCAGCAGCCGGGTTTTTAGCAATCAGCCCCAGCATTTT
TRBV6-2/TRBV6-3,-,TRBJ2-7,-,CASSYSSVRGFGHTYEQYF,TGTGCCAGCAGTTACTCCTCAGTTCGAGGCTTCGGTCATACCTACGAGCAGTACTTC
TRBV9,TRBD1,TRBJ2-3,-,CASSETGSRADTQYF,TGTGCCAGCAGCGAGACAGGGAGTCGAGCAGATACGCAGTATTTT
TRBV11-3,TRBD2,TRBJ2-3,-,CASSDAGTSGGPQYF,TGTGCCAGCAGCGACGCCGGGACTAGCGGGGGGCCGCAGTATTTT
TRBV7-2,TRBD1,TRBJ1-5,few,CASRDRDWGNQPQHF,TGTGCCAGCAGGGACAGGGATTGGGGCAATCAGCCCCAGCATTTT
TRBV28,-,TRBJ1-5,-,CASSHFEGGVQPQHF,TGTGCCAGCAGTCACTTTGAGGGGGGGGTTCAGCCCCAGCATTTT
TRBV28,-,TRBJ2-1,-,CASSLPGGLEGNEQFF,TGTGCCAGCAGTTTACCGGGGGGCTTAGAGGGCAATGAGCAGTTCTTC
TRBV4-1,-,TRBJ1-1,-,CASSGRTARPTEAFF,TGCGCCAGCAGCGGTCGGACAGCCAGACCCACTGAAGCTTTCTTT
TRBV7-7,TRBD1,TRBJ2-1,few,CASSRDRDNEQFF,TGTGCCAGCAGCCGGGACAGGGACAATGAGCAGTTCTTC
TRBV7-2,-,TRBJ1-4,once,CASSAPRGVGEKLFF,TGTGCCAGCAGCGCGCCCAGGGGAGTTGGGGAAAAACTGTTTTTT
TRBV6-2/TRBV6-3,-,TRBJ2-7,-,CASSYYSSYEQYF,TGTGCCAGCAGTTACTACAGCTCCTACGAGCAGTACTTC
TRBV18,TRBD1,TRBJ2-7,-,CASSREGGRYEQYF,TGTGCCAGCTCACGTGAAGGGGGCCGATACGAGCAGTACTTC
TRBV10-3,-,TRBJ2-7,-,CAITVNGGSYEQYF,TGTGCCATCACCGTCAATGGCGGCTCCTACGAGCAGTACTTC
TRBV14,-,TRBJ2-3,-,CASSQVGGAAYTQYF,TGTGCCAGCAGCCAAGTAGGGGGGGCCGCATATACGCAGTATTTT
TRBV18,TRBD2,TRBJ2-1,-,CASSPTLAGRHEQFF,TGTGCCAGCTCACCTACACTAGCGGGGAGACATGAGCAGTTCTTC
TRBV11-3,TRBD1,TRBJ2-3,-,CASSIGGHRLGTDTQYF,TGTGCCAGCAGCATAGGGGGCCATCGCCTGGGCACAGATACGCAGTATTTT
TRBV2,-,TRBJ2-1,-,CASSPGLPNYNEQFF,TGTGCCAGCAGCCCAGGACTACCGAATTACAATGAGCAGTTCTTC
TRBV6-5,TRBD1,TRBJ2-7,-,CASSYRDRGSYEQYF,TGTGCCAGCAGTTACCGAGACAGGGGCTCCTACGAGCAGTACTTC
TRBV4-3,-,TRBJ2-2,-,CASSQGLANTGELFF,TGCGCCAGCAGCCAAGGTCTAGCGAACACCGGGGAGCTGTTTTTT
TRBV24-1,TRBD1,TRBJ1-5,-,CATSANTGGIQPQHF,TGTGCCACCAGTGCCAATACAGGGGGCATTCAGCCCCAGCATTTT